The 23 T cell receptor beta chains presented below share a single source sample, sequenced in a study of control samples from healthy donors and cancer patients. TCRdb's copy holds only in-frame clones and misses some; the assay was immunoSEQ multiplex PCR. This sample has under 200,000 clones, with about 94% found just once. The material sequenced was blood. The receptor set was obtained from a woman between 40 and 50 years old in good health.

J is TRBJ1-2 and V is TRBV3-1 (or the pseudogene TRBV3-2), with a possible D match to TRBD1 (5 bases). The CDR3 totals 12 residues. Trimming stripped 6 bases from V and 3 bases from J, with 8 bases between. Germline V gene data show CDR1 as LGHDT and CDR2 as YNNKEL (reference sequence). This chain's CDR3 is CASRDTYYGYTF. The CDR3 DNA is TGTGCCAGCAGGGACACGTACTATGGCTACACCTTC.

This chain connects TRBV7-2 to TRBJ2-5, with D perhaps matching TRBD1 or TRBD2 (6 bases each). V lost 4 bases and J lost 5, with 11 bases in between. Germline loops: CDR1 SGHTA, CDR2 FQGNSA. This CDR3 comprises 13 residues. The CDR3 region has the DNA TGTGCCAGCAGCTGGGGGGCAAGGGAGACCCAGTACTTC. Its protein is CASSWGARETQYF.

The rearrangement joins TRBV9 to TRBJ2-7; 7 bases match TRBD1. Trimming removed 4 bases from V and 3 bases from J; junction bases left unmatched: 7. The CDR3 sequence is 14 residues long. Germline CDR1 reads SGDLS; CDR2 reads YYNGEE. CDR3 coding DNA: TGTGCCAGCAGCAGGGGGCAGGGTGACTACGAGCAGTACTTC. Its protein is CASSRGQGDYEQYF.

The chain recombines TRBV6-5 with TRBJ1-1; no firm D call. V lost 4 bases to trimming and J lost 9 bases, with 9 bases between them. Germline CDR1 reads MNHEY; CDR2 reads SVGAGI. There are 11 residues in the CDR3. The CDR3 DNA reads as TGTGCCAGCAGTTCCACACCTCAAGCTTTCTTT. It yields the protein CASSSTPQAFF.

This clone appeared a single time. The V and J genes are TRBV5-6 and TRBJ2-1; D may be TRBD1 (6 bases). Germline V gene sequence: CDR1 SGHDT, CDR2 YYEEEE. The CDR3 loop spans 14 amino acids. V shed 0 bases and J shed 5 bases, with 9 bases lying between them. The CDR3 region has the DNA TGTGCCAGCAGCTTGGTTTCAGGGGACAATGAGCAGTTCTTC. Amino acids: CASSLVSGDNEQFF.

The V call is TRBV5-1, the J call TRBJ1-1; the match to TRBD1 covers 8 bases. Germline-derived CDR1 and CDR2 are SGHRS and YFSETQ. Losses at the gene ends were 4 bases for V and 4 bases for J; bases not matched to a gene: 9. There are 15 residues in the CDR3. CDR3 DNA sequence: TGCGCCAGCAGCCCATCCGGGACAGGCACCACTGAAGCTTTCTTT. It is translated as CASSPSGTGTTEAFF.

The V and J genes are TRBV25-1 and TRBJ2-2; 7 bases are shared with TRBD2. Germline CDR1 MGHDK, CDR2 SYGVNS. This CDR3 has 15 amino acids. Losses at the gene ends were 2 bases for V and 4 bases for J; bases not matched to a gene: 4. Here the CDR3 reads CASSEAGDFTGELFF. CDR3 nucleotide sequence: TGTGCCAGCAGTGAAGCGGGAGACTTCACCGGGGAGCTGTTTTTT.

The V and J genes are TRBV10-3 and TRBJ2-3; possibly TRBD1 for D (5 bases). Germline loops: CDR1 ENHRY, CDR2 SYGVKD. V lost 2 bases and J lost 1, with 10 bases in between. The CDR3 length is 15 residues. For the CDR3, the DNA is TGTGCCATCAGTGAGGGGGCCACTGGCACAGATACGCAGTATTTT. Translated, it gives CAISEGATGTDTQYF.

The genes are TRBV6-5 and TRBJ1-1; D possibly corresponds to TRBD1 (6 bases). CDR3 length: 13 residues. V lost 6 bases, J lost 2 bases, and 10 bases lay in between. Germline CDR1 is MNHEY and CDR2 is SVGAGI. The CDR3, as DNA: TGTGCCAGCAGGGGACACATAAACACTGAAGCTTTCTTT. Translated: CASRGHINTEAFF.

This clone was counted once. The V gene is TRBV19, the J gene TRBJ1-1; TRBD1 is a possible D gene (5 bases). The V end lost 6 bases, the J end lost 7 bases, and 21 bases lay between the germline ends. Germline V gene lookup returns CDR1 LNHDA and CDR2 SQIVND (reference sequence). The CDR3 runs 15 residues. The CDR3 loop is CASRDGGRGLGEAFF. For the CDR3, the DNA is TGTGCCAGTAGGGACGGGGGGAGGGGTCTTGGTGAAGCTTTCTTT.

The chain has TRBV4-2 and TRBJ2-1, with 7 bases aligning to TRBD1. The CDR3 runs to 16 residues. With 2 bases clipped from V and 3 bases from J, the junction kept 7 bases outside the gene matches. Germline assignment: CDR1 LGHNA and CDR2 YNFKEQ. CDR3: CASSQYQTGNYNEQFF. In DNA form, the CDR3 reads TGTGCCAGCAGCCAATACCAGACAGGGAACTACAATGAGCAGTTCTTC.

The chain is built from TRBV6-5 and TRBJ1-1; 7 positions agree with TRBD1. The CDR3 length is 15 residues. The trim removed 4 bases at V and 1 base at J, leaving 6 bases unmatched. Germline loops: CDR1 MNHEY, CDR2 SVGAGI. The CDR3 DNA reads as TGTGCCAGCAGTTTCGACAGGGCGCGGAACACTGAAGCTTTCTTT. Residues: CASSFDRARNTEAFF.

The chain is built from TRBV19 and TRBJ2-7; the match to TRBD2 covers 7 bases. Losses at the gene ends were 5 bases for V and 3 bases for J; bases not matched to a gene: 7. The CDR3 spans 14 residues. Germline assignment: CDR1 LNHDA and CDR2 SQIVND (reference sequence). The CDR3 here is CASSSRTGGYEQYF. Here the CDR3 DNA reads TGTGCCAGTAGTTCGAGGACGGGGGGCTACGAGCAGTACTTC.

The V gene is TRBV5-4, the J gene TRBJ1-2, with a weak D call TRBD1 (5 bases). Germline V CDR1 and CDR2: SGHNT, YYREEE (reference sequence). V lost 4 bases to trimming and J lost 5 bases, with 12 bases between them. The length of the CDR3 is 13 residues. This CDR3 reads CASSPKGLYGYTF. The CDR3 DNA sequence: TGTGCCAGCAGCCCCAAGGGGCTGTATGGCTACACCTTC.

This clone was observed a handful of times. Other nucleotide sequences in the sample specify the same CDR3. The rearrangement links TRBV19 to TRBJ1-1; 9 bases agree with TRBD1. CDR1 is LNHDA, CDR2 SQIVND, per germline (reference sequence). V lost 5 bases and J lost 4; bases outside the gene matches: 8. This CDR3 region has 15 residues. CDR3 in amino acids: CASSLGQGWGTEAFF. DNA for the CDR3: TGTGCCAGTAGTCTCGGACAGGGGTGGGGCACTGAAGCTTTCTTT.

The chain has TRBV5-1 and TRBJ1-1; the D is unclear. CDR1 and CDR2 (germline): SGHRS, YFSETQ. The CDR3 is 15 amino acids. Trimming pared 1 base from V and 1 base from J, leaving 11 bases between. The CDR3 DNA sequence: TGCGCCAGCAGCTTGAATTCGGCCAGGAACACTGAAGCTTTCTTT. This gives the protein CASSLNSARNTEAFF.

V and J are TRBV29-1 and TRBJ1-4; 8 bases map to TRBD1. Germline CDR1 reads SQVTM; CDR2 reads ANQGSEA. Losses at the gene ends were 7 bases for V and 8 bases for J; bases not matched to a gene: 9. This CDR3 has 13 residues. CDR3 residues: CSARGTGVEKLFF. The CDR3 DNA reads TGCAGCGCTAGAGGGACAGGAGTCGAAAAACTGTTTTTT.

This chain joins TRBV12-5 and TRBJ2-5; perhaps TRBD2 as D (5 bases). The germline V and J ends were trimmed by 0 bases and 4 bases, with 6 bases remaining between them. The CDR3 runs to 13 residues. Germline V lookup: CDR1 LGHNT, CDR2 FRNRAP. The CDR3 DNA is TGTGCTAGTGGTTTGGTCGCGGGAGAGACCCAGTACTTC. Its translation is CASGLVAGETQYF.

V and J are TRBV15 and TRBJ2-1; D might be TRBD2 (6 bases). Trimming removed 3 bases at V and 8 bases at J, with 17 bases between. The germline V gene has CDR1 LNHNV and CDR2 YYDKDF (reference sequence). CDR3 size: 15 residues. CDR3 sequence reads: CATSRRDEGIYEQFF. DNA of the CDR3: TGTGCCACCAGCAGGCGGGACGAGGGGATTTATGAGCAGTTCTTC.

This chain links TRBV6-5 with TRBJ2-7; 7 positions match TRBD1. CDR1 is MNHEY and CDR2 is SVGAGI in the germline V gene. The CDR3 spans 15 residues. V shed 4 bases, J shed 3 bases, and the junction held 9 bases outside the gene matches. The CDR3: CASSSFGTANYEQYF. In nucleotides, the CDR3 is TGTGCCAGCAGTTCGTTCGGGACAGCAAACTACGAGCAGTACTTC.

The rearrangement links TRBV25-1 to TRBJ1-2; 10 bases map to TRBD1. Unmatched junction bases numbered 8, after V lost 6 bases and J lost 4 bases. Germline loops: CDR1 MGHDK, CDR2 SYGVNS. CDR3 size: 15 residues. CDR3 residues: CASSPTGGKPYGYTF. For the CDR3, the DNA is TGTGCCAGCAGCCCGACAGGGGGCAAACCCTATGGCTACACCTTC.

J is TRBJ2-7 and V is TRBV19; 11 bases match TRBD1. V lost 3 bases and J lost 4; bases outside the gene matches: 2. From germline, CDR1 is LNHDA and CDR2 SQIVND (reference sequence). There are 14 residues in the CDR3. The CDR3 DNA reads TGTGCCAGTAGTATGGACAGGGGGCGGTACGAGCAGTACTTC. This encodes CASSMDRGRYEQYF.

The V call is TRBV18, the J call TRBJ1-4; D is perhaps TRBD1 (5 bases). Germline CDR1 is KGHSH and CDR2 is LQKENI. Trimming removed 0 bases at V and 1 base at J, with 15 bases between. The CDR3 has 18 residues. The CDR3 DNA reads TGTGCCAGCTCACCACCAGGGGCCAATACCGTAACTAATGAAAAACTGTTTTTT. Protein: CASSPPGANTVTNEKLFF.